Following are 28 T cell receptor beta chains from one sample sequenced in a study of a mutant IDH1 vaccine in newly diagnosed glioma. These TCRs are of unknown antigen specificity. Time point specified: week 5, during vaccination. Vaccination comprised doses that each held 300 ug of mutant IDH1 20-mer peptide, plus topical imiquimod. Only in-frame clones appear in the TCRdb table, and some are missing; sequencing was by immunoSEQ multiplex PCR. Among 30,000 to 35,000 clones listed, roughly 56% were seen once. This specimen consisted of PBMCs, obtained from a glioma patient whose treatment included an IDH1 peptide vaccine. The receptors here all came from a young woman with glioma.

A few counts support this clone. This chain joins TRBV28 and TRBJ1-2; a weak D match, TRBD1 (6 bases). V was cut by 11 bases and J by 2 bases, with 9 bases left in between. The length of the CDR3 is 11 residues. Looked up from germline, CDR1 is MDHEN and CDR2 is SYDVKM. This chain's CDR3 is CASGGNYGYTF. DNA of the CDR3: TGTGCCTCCGGGGGCAACTATGGCTACACCTTC.

The chain couples TRBV6-1 to TRBJ2-7; 9 nucleotides agree with TRBD2. Losses at the gene ends were 6 bases for V and 5 bases for J; bases not matched to a gene: 5. Germline CDR1 reads MNHNS; CDR2 reads SASEGT. CDR3 length: 13 residues. DNA for the CDR3: TGTGCCAGCAGATTAGCGGGAGCCCACGAGCAGTACTTC. This sequence encodes CASRLAGAHEQYF.

This clone was observed a single time. The chain recombines TRBV5-5 with TRBJ2-3; no definite D call. V lost 1 base and J 1 base, leaving 13 bases between the germline ends. Germline assignment: CDR1 SGHKS and CDR2 YYEKEE (reference sequence). The CDR3 has 16 amino acids. The CDR3 reads CASSLTVSVGTDTQYF. The CDR3 nucleotides are TGTGCCAGCAGCTTGACGGTCTCGGTGGGCACAGATACGCAGTATTTT. The entire variable domain, with the rest obtained from reference TRBV5-5 and TRBJ2-3, is as follows: DAGVTQSPTHLIKTRGQQVTLRCSPISGHKSVSWYQQVLGQGPQFIFQYYEKEERGRGNFPDRFSARQFPNYSSELNVNALLLGDSALYLCASSLTVSVGTDTQYFGPGTRLTVL.

The chain uses TRBV29-1 and TRBJ1-2; 9 bases map to TRBD1. Germline V CDR1 and CDR2: SQVTM, ANQGSEA. This CDR3 comprises 15 residues. Germline trimming cut 7 bases from V and 5 bases from J; bases unmatched to any gene: 14. This chain's CDR3 is CSGLVNRGLGYGYTF. In nucleotides, the CDR3 is TGCAGCGGCCTCGTTAACAGGGGGCTCGGGTATGGCTACACCTTC.

This rearrangement joins TRBV27 to TRBJ2-1; D may match TRBD1 or TRBD2 (7 bases each). The length of the CDR3 is 16 residues. V was clipped by 6 bases and J by 4 bases, with 19 bases between them. The germline V gene has CDR1 MNHEY and CDR2 SMNVEV (reference sequence). The CDR3 sequence: CASRARARGGYNEQFF. The CDR3 region has the DNA TGTGCCAGCAGGGCTCGGGCCAGGGGGGGATACAATGAGCAGTTCTTC.

CDR3 bases: TGCAGCGTTGAAGGGGAATCTAACTATGGCTACACCTTC. This translates into CSVEGESNYGYTF. J is TRBJ1-2 and V is TRBV29-1; D uncertain. The germline V gene has CDR1 SQVTM and CDR2 ANQGSEA. The CDR3 totals 13 residues. Trimming took off 1 base at V and 0 bases at J, with 6 bases between the two ends.

This clone was seen a single time. The gene calls are TRBV14 and TRBJ1-5; unclear D gene. Trimming removed 4 bases at V and 9 bases at J, with 13 bases between. Germline loops: CDR1 SGHDN, CDR2 FVKESK. There are 13 residues in the CDR3. Written as DNA, the CDR3 is TGTGCCAGCAGCCTCGCGGGCTTAGGGCCCCAGCATTTT. It codes for CASSLAGLGPQHF.

The CDR3 region has the DNA TGTGCCAGCAGTACGCCGGGACTAGCGGGAGGGGCCGGGGAGCTGTTTTTT. Residues: CASSTPGLAGGAGELFF. The J gene is TRBJ2-2, the V gene TRBV27, with TRBD2 identical over 16 bases. Germline CDR1 MNHEY, CDR2 SMNVEV (reference sequence). J lost 6 bases, V lost 5 bases, and 6 bases had no gene match. This CDR3 is 17 amino acids long.

This clone came up a few times. The J gene is TRBJ2-5, the V gene TRBV10-3; perhaps TRBD1 as D (7 bases). Germline V gene sequence: CDR1 ENHRY, CDR2 SYGVKD. The V and J ends lost 3 bases and 1 base respectively, with 15 bases between them. The CDR3 loop spans 16 amino acids. This CDR3 reads CAISDPQGGLQETQYF. The DNA for the CDR3 is TGTGCCATCAGTGACCCTCAGGGGGGCCTCCAAGAGACCCAGTACTTC.

The rearrangement links TRBV5-1 to TRBJ1-2, with D possibly matching TRBD1 (6 bases). The V gene lost 4 bases and the J gene lost 5 bases, with 12 bases spanning the gap. Germline V gene sequence: CDR1 SGHRS, CDR2 YFSETQ. The CDR3 extends over 13 amino acids. CDR3 sequence reads: CASSPEDSYGYTF. Here the CDR3 DNA reads TGCGCCAGCAGCCCGGAGGACAGTTATGGCTACACCTTC.

The gene calls are TRBV7-9 and TRBJ2-7; D uncertain. V shed 0 bases and J shed 4 bases, with 4 bases lying between them. The V gene's germline CDR1 is SEHNR and CDR2 FQNEAQ (reference sequence). This CDR3 has 12 amino acids. This chain's CDR3 is CASSLARYEQYF. CDR3 coding DNA: TGTGCCAGCAGCTTAGCCAGGTACGAGCAGTACTTC.

This clone was seen a handful of times. The V and J genes are TRBV7-2 and TRBJ1-5, with no clear D. V dropped 2 bases and J dropped 8 bases, with 16 bases sitting between them. Germline CDR1 and CDR2: SGHTA and FQGNSA. The CDR3 contains 15 residues. The CDR3 spells CASSLMGQPREPQHF. In DNA form, the CDR3 reads TGTGCCAGCAGCTTAATGGGCCAGCCCCGGGAGCCCCAGCATTTT.

The chain links TRBV19 to TRBJ2-1, with TRBD1 matching over 9 bases. This CDR3 region has 15 residues. V lost 6 bases, J lost 0 bases, and 3 bases stayed unmatched. Germline-derived CDR1 and CDR2 are LNHDA and SQIVND (reference sequence). As DNA, the CDR3 is TGTGCCAGTAGGAAGACAGGGGGCTCCTACAATGAGCAGTTCTTC. Translated: CASRKTGGSYNEQFF. Full variable domain (rest looked up from reference TRBV19 and TRBJ2-1): DGGITQSPKYLFRKEGQNVTLSCEQNLNHDAMYWYRQDPGQGLRLIYYSQIVNDFQKGDIAEGYSVSREKKESFPLTVTSAQKNPTAFYLCASRKTGGSYNEQFFGPGTRLTVL.

This clone is a singleton in its sample. J is TRBJ2-1 and V is TRBV9, with TRBD2 as a possible D gene (6 bases). The germline CDR1 and CDR2 sequences are SGDLS and YYNGEE. V shed 5 bases and J shed 4 bases, with 16 bases lying between them. CDR3 length: 15 amino acids. CDR3 in amino acids: CASSAGGLLYNEQFF. DNA of the CDR3: TGTGCCAGCAGTGCCGGGGGACTTCTGTACAATGAGCAGTTCTTC.

The sample holds a few counts of this clone. This chain joins TRBV5-1 and TRBJ2-2; D not resolved. The CDR3 is 15 amino acids. Germline lookup yields CDR1 SGHRS and CDR2 YFSETQ. The ends were cut back, 1 base at V and 3 bases at J, with 10 bases in the middle. As DNA, the CDR3 is TGCGCCAGCAGCTTGCTGGGGTTAGACACCGGGGAGCTGTTTTTT. Protein sequence: CASSLLGLDTGELFF. Variable domain in full (rest from reference TRBV5-1 and TRBJ2-2): KAGVTQTPRYLIKTRGQQVTLSCSPISGHRSVSWYQQTPGQGLQFLFEYFSETQRNKGNFPGRFSGRQFSNSRSEMNVSTLELGDSALYLCASSLLGLDTGELFFGEGSRLTVL.

The J gene is TRBJ1-2, the V gene TRBV5-1; TRBD1 matches 8 bases. Germline CDR1 SGHRS, CDR2 YFSETQ. J lost 1 base, V lost 5 bases, and 4 bases had no gene match. The CDR3 has 14 residues. The CDR3 sequence is CASSPDRVNYGYTF. The CDR3 region has the DNA TGCGCCAGCAGTCCGGACAGGGTTAACTATGGCTACACCTTC.

V usage is TRBV6-4 and J usage is TRBJ2-3, with 12 bases aligning to TRBD2. Trimming took 3 bases from V and 0 from J; bases not matched to a gene: 7. The length of the CDR3 is 18 residues. Germline values: CDR1 MRHNA, CDR2 SNTAGT. CDR3 amino acids: CASSERPGTSGSTDTQYF. The CDR3 DNA is TGTGCCAGCAGTGAGCGTCCTGGGACTAGCGGGAGCACAGATACGCAGTATTTT.

The CDR3 protein is CASSFSDFGTDTQYF. CDR3 sequence (DNA): TGTGCCAGCAGCTTTAGTGACTTTGGCACAGATACGCAGTATTTT. The chain has TRBV11-2 and TRBJ2-3; D is ambiguous. Germline loops: CDR1 SGHAT, CDR2 FQNNGV. Trimming cost V 3 bases and J 1 base, with 11 bases left between them. CDR3 size: 15 residues.

This rearrangement joins TRBV18 to TRBJ1-1; tentatively, D is TRBD1 (6 bases). V lost 6 bases and J 1 base, leaving 12 bases between the germline ends. Germline CDR1 and CDR2: KGHSH and LQKENI. This CDR3 comprises 14 residues. The CDR3 DNA follows: TGTGCCAGCTCGCGTACAGGGCAGAACACTGAAGCTTTCTTT. The encoded protein is CASSRTGQNTEAFF.

The chain carries TRBV10-2 and TRBJ2-7; 7 nucleotides line up with TRBD1. The V and J ends lost 3 bases and 2 bases, in that order; junction bases with no gene match: 10. Germline V gives CDR1 WSHSY, CDR2 SAAADI. This CDR3 spans 16 amino acids. CDR3 DNA: TGCGCCAGCAGTGAACCGACAGGGAGTTCCCCCTACGAGCAGTACTTC. This gives the protein CASSEPTGSSPYEQYF.

The chain joins TRBV11-2 to TRBJ2-1, with 9 bases lining up with TRBD1. The CDR3 is made up of 14 amino acids. The germline gives CDR1 SGHAT, CDR2 FQNNGV. The trim removed 5 bases at V and 8 bases at J, leaving 7 bases unmatched. The CDR3 spells CASSLTGGPYEQFF. CDR3 nucleotide sequence: TGTGCCAGCAGCCTTACAGGGGGCCCCTATGAGCAGTTCTTC.

This chain links TRBV14 with TRBJ2-5; 7 nucleotides match TRBD1. Trimming removed 0 bases from V and 7 bases from J; junction bases left unmatched: 14. Germline V gene lookup returns CDR1 SGHDN and CDR2 FVKESK. CDR3 length: 17 residues. In DNA form, the CDR3 reads TGTGCCAGCAGCCAAGATAGTGGGGGACAGCAAAGGGGGACCCAGTACTTC. Its translation: CASSQDSGGQQRGTQYF.

V and J are TRBV6-5 and TRBJ1-3, with a possible D match to TRBD1 (5 bases). The V and J ends lost 4 bases and 0 bases respectively, with 10 bases between them. The CDR3 has 15 amino acids. Looked up from germline, CDR1 is MNHEY and CDR2 is SVGAGI. The CDR3 loop reads CASSSQASSGNTIYF. The CDR3 nucleotides are TGTGCCAGCAGTTCACAGGCGAGCTCTGGAAACACCATATATTTT.

The V gene is TRBV30, the J gene TRBJ2-5; D is perhaps TRBD2 (7 bases). The CDR3 has 15 amino acids. CDR1 and CDR2 from the germline V gene are GTSNPN and SVGIG (reference sequence). The CDR3 nucleotides are TGTGGGACACGGAGGTGGGGGGGGCGCGGAGAGACCCAGTACTTC. Its translation: CGTRRWGGRGETQYF.

This clone was observed a few times. The chain recombines TRBV7-9 with TRBJ1-5, with TRBD1 matching over 7 bases. V lost 5 bases and J lost 1; bases outside the gene matches: 2. This CDR3 region has 14 residues. Germline CDR1 and CDR2: SEHNR and FQNEAQ (reference sequence). The CDR3 loop is CASSRQGSNQPQHF. CDR3 nucleotides: TGTGCCAGCAGCCGACAGGGAAGCAATCAGCCCCAGCATTTT.

J is TRBJ1-4 and V is TRBV5-6; tentatively, D is TRBD1 (6 bases). Germline CDR1 is SGHDT and CDR2 is YYEEEE. The CDR3 loop spans 16 amino acids. V lost 0 bases and J 7 bases, leaving 16 bases between the germline ends. The chain's CDR3 is CASSLAGQGLGEKLFF. CDR3 nucleotides: TGTGCCAGCAGCTTGGCTGGCCAGGGGCTGGGTGAAAAACTGTTTTTT.

A few counts support this clone. The chain joins TRBV7-9 to TRBJ1-5; D gene ambiguous. Trimming took 4 bases from V and 0 from J, leaving 1 base between them. CDR3 size: 12 residues. Germline CDR1 is SEHNR and CDR2 is FQNEAQ (reference sequence). CDR3 in amino acids: CASSYSNQPQHF. CDR3 DNA: TGTGCCAGCAGCTATAGCAATCAGCCCCAGCATTTT.

The V gene is TRBV11-2, the J gene TRBJ1-4; the D gene is possibly TRBD1 (5 bases). V lost 5 bases, J lost 7 bases, and 11 bases lay in between. The CDR3 extends over 13 amino acids. Germline V gene sequence: CDR1 SGHAT, CDR2 FQNNGV. The DNA for the CDR3 is TGTGCCAGCAGCCCCCAGGGTACTGAAAAACTGTTTTTT. Translating gives CASSPQGTEKLFF. Complete variable domain (other parts from reference TRBV11-2 and TRBJ1-4): EAGVAQSPRYKIIEKRQSVAFWCNPISGHATLYWYQQILGQGPKLLIQFQNNGVVDDSQLPKDRFSAERLKGVDSTLKIQPAKLEDSAVYLCASSPQGTEKLFFGSGTQLSVL.